The next 18 T cell receptor beta chains were all read from a single sample in a study of cytomegalovirus exposure and HLA in healthy donors. The PCR ran on 60 Vbeta and 13 Jbeta primers. Repertoires were generated with immunoSEQ multiplex PCR, while TCRdb's copy carries only in-frame clones and drops some. The repertoire consists of about 170,000 clones, with roughly 81% occurring once and the leading ten covering 4.9%. Material: PBMCs. Source of these receptors: a young woman in good health and CMV-seropositive.

This clone was observed once. The V call is TRBV6-5, the J call TRBJ2-2; 7 bases line up with TRBD2. The CDR3 is 16 residues long. Germline V CDR1 and CDR2: MNHEY, SVGAGI. J was trimmed by 3 bases and V by 0 bases; bases with no gene match: 4. The CDR3 coding sequence is TGTGCCAGCAGTTACTCCCCAGCGGGGTACACCGGGGAGCTGTTTTTT. Residues: CASSYSPAGYTGELFF.

The chain employs TRBV10-3 and TRBJ1-2; D is ambiguous. V was cut by 6 bases and J by 5 bases, with 13 bases left in between. This CDR3 is 13 amino acids long. From germline, CDR1 is ENHRY and CDR2 SYGVKD. The CDR3, as DNA: TGTGCCATCAGCTTAGATCTGAGGTATGGCTACACCTTC. It translates to CAISLDLRYGYTF.

The chain couples TRBV27 to TRBJ2-7; 13 positions match TRBD2. Germline loops: CDR1 MNHEY, CDR2 SMNVEV (reference sequence). There are 16 residues in the CDR3. The V segment lost 5 bases and the J segment 2 bases; nucleotides outside the gene matches: 6. The CDR3 loop reads CASSVTSGGNAYEQYF. The CDR3 DNA reads as TGTGCCAGCAGTGTGACTAGCGGGGGGAATGCCTACGAGCAGTACTTC.

The chain joins TRBV9 to TRBJ1-2; a weak D match, TRBD1 (5 bases). This CDR3 has 13 amino acids. CDR1 and CDR2 (germline): SGDLS, YYNGEE. V was cut by 3 bases and J by 2 bases, with 8 bases left in between. DNA for the CDR3: TGTGCCAGCAGCGCGGACAAAAACTATGGCTACACCTTC. It yields the protein CASSADKNYGYTF. Based on the CDR3 plus reference TRBV9 and TRBJ1-2, the full variable domain is DSGVTQTPKHLITATGQRVTLRCSPRSGDLSVYWYQQSLDQGLQFLIQYYNGEERAKGNILERFSAQQFPDLHSELNLSSLELGDSALYFCASSADKNYGYTFGSGTRLTVV.

This clone was detected only a few times. V and J are TRBV4-3 and TRBJ2-5, with 7 positions matching TRBD1. V shed 0 bases, J shed 2 bases, and the junction held 9 bases outside the gene matches. Germline V lookup: CDR1 LGHNA, CDR2 YSLEER. This CDR3 has 17 residues. CDR3 in DNA: TGCGCCAGCAGCCAAGACCCCCCGGGACAGATACAAGAGACCCAGTACTTC. Translated: CASSQDPPGQIQETQYF.

The chain has TRBV6-5 and TRBJ2-1; TRBD2 agrees at 11 bases. The CDR3 totals 15 residues. J gave up 5 bases and V 7 bases, and 7 bases lay outside the gene matches. Germline CDR1 MNHEY, CDR2 SVGAGI. The CDR3 region is CASTPLAGVNNEQFF. CDR3 in DNA: TGTGCCAGCACCCCACTAGCGGGGGTTAACAATGAGCAGTTCTTC.

This chain joins TRBV6-6 and TRBJ1-1; D is ambiguous. With 7 bases removed from V and 7 bases from J, the gap between germline ends came to 16 bases. Germline values: CDR1 MNHNY, CDR2 SVGAGI (reference sequence). The length of the CDR3 is 13 residues. The CDR3 region has the DNA TGTGCCAGCAAAAGCGGAATTCACCGTGAAGCTTTCTTT. Translated: CASKSGIHREAFF.

The V and J genes are TRBV7-8 and TRBJ1-5; D may be TRBD1 (6 bases). The CDR3 runs 16 residues. Per the germline V gene, CDR1 is SGHVS and CDR2 is FQNEAQ. Trimming stripped 2 bases from V and 0 bases from J, with 11 bases between. The CDR3 spells CASSLLRTVSNQPQHF. The DNA for the CDR3 is TGTGCCAGCAGCTTACTTAGGACAGTTAGCAATCAGCCCCAGCATTTT.

For this clone: Without the conserved terminal phenylalanine or tryptophan, this CDR3 likely stems from a read error. This chain connects TRBV4-3 to TRBJ1-1, with D unresolved. The CDR3 consists of 14 residues. Germline CDR1 and CDR2: LGHNA and YSLEER. V was cut by 2 bases and J by 1 base, with 8 bases left in between. CDR3 in DNA: TGCGCCAGCAGCCAAAGCGACGGGAACACTGAAGCTTTCCTT. Encoded protein: CASSQSDGNTEAFL.

The CDR3 bases are TGTGCCAGCAGCTTTGACTCAAATTCACCCCTCCACTTT. It codes for CASSFDSNSPLHF. The chain uses TRBV11-3 and TRBJ1-6, with D uncertain. V dropped 3 bases and J dropped 7 bases, with 7 bases sitting between them. The CDR3 loop spans 13 amino acids. CDR1 SGHNT and CDR2 YENEEA come from the germline V gene.

The gene calls are TRBV18 and TRBJ2-1, with D maybe TRBD2 (6 bases). The CDR3 spans 15 residues. From germline, CDR1 is KGHSH and CDR2 LQKENI. V gave up 3 bases and J gave up 1 base, with 10 bases separating them. CDR3 nucleotides: TGTGCCAGCTCACCCCTAGCGTGGTCCTACAATGAGCAGTTCTTC. This sequence encodes CASSPLAWSYNEQFF. Using reference TRBV18 and TRBJ2-1 for the parts outside the CDR3, the full variable domain is NAGVMQNPRHLVRRRGQEARLRCSPMKGHSHVYWYRQLPEEGLKFMVYLQKENIIDESGMPKERFSAEFPKEGPSILRIQQVVRGDSAAYFCASSPLAWSYNEQFFGPGTRLTVL.

V and J are TRBV4-1 and TRBJ1-2; 9 bases are shared with TRBD1. CDR1 and CDR2 (germline): MGHRA, YSYEKL. With 5 bases clipped from V and 4 bases from J, the junction kept 8 bases outside the gene matches. The CDR3 has 15 amino acids. CDR3 sequence (DNA): TGCGCCAGCAGCGCACAGGGGGCAATCGGCTATGGCTACACCTTC. Protein product: CASSAQGAIGYGYTF.

This chain joins TRBV13 and TRBJ1-1; TRBD1 aligns across 10 bases. Per the germline V gene, CDR1 is PRHDT and CDR2 is FYEKMQ (reference sequence). The CDR3 sequence is 13 residues long. V lost 5 bases, J lost 8 bases, and 5 bases stayed unmatched. CDR3 in amino acids: CASSLGTGVEAFF. The CDR3 coding sequence is TGTGCCAGCAGCCTCGGGACAGGGGTGGAAGCTTTCTTT.

This chain joins TRBV5-4 and TRBJ2-5; a possible D gene is TRBD2 (6 bases). CDR3 length equals 14 residues. Germline V gives CDR1 SGHNT, CDR2 YYREEE (reference sequence). V was cut by 4 bases and J by 2 bases, with 12 bases left in between. The CDR3, as DNA: TGTGCCAGCAGCCCGGAGGGGTATCAAGAGACCCAGTACTTC. It specifies CASSPEGYQETQYF.

V usage is TRBV6-6 and J usage is TRBJ2-7; D possibly corresponds to TRBD2 (5 bases). Between the trimmed V and J ends, which lost 0 bases and 3 bases, there was a span of 15 bases. CDR3 length equals 16 residues. Germline V gene sequence: CDR1 MNHNY, CDR2 SVGAGI (reference sequence). The CDR3 sequence: CASSYSTPTGNYEQYF. The CDR3 DNA reads as TGTGCCAGCAGTTACTCGACTCCGACGGGAAACTACGAGCAGTACTTC.

The rearrangement joins TRBV10-3 to TRBJ1-2; 11 nucleotides match TRBD1. CDR1 ENHRY and CDR2 SYGVKD come from the germline V gene. V lost 4 bases, J lost 4 bases, and 8 bases stayed unmatched. The CDR3 totals 16 residues. CDR3 in DNA: TGTGCCATCAGTGGTTCCGATGGGACAGGGGGCTATGGCTACACCTTC. Translating it yields CAISGSDGTGGYGYTF.

The rearrangement joins TRBV27 to TRBJ2-7; D ambiguous. With 3 bases removed from V and 0 bases from J, the gap between germline ends came to 9 bases. The CDR3 has 14 amino acids. Per the germline V gene, CDR1 is MNHEY and CDR2 is SMNVEV (reference sequence). The CDR3, as DNA: TGTGCCAGCAGTTTTGGTAGGAGCTCCTACGAGCAGTACTTC. Translating it yields CASSFGRSSYEQYF.

The chain employs TRBV6-5 and TRBJ2-7; 7 bases are a match to TRBD1. The CDR3 is made up of 14 amino acids. Germline lookup yields CDR1 MNHEY and CDR2 SVGAGI. Trimming cost V 2 bases and J 3 bases; bases outside gene matches: 4. Here the CDR3 DNA reads TGTGCCAGCAGTTACAAGGGGGCCGGCTACGAGCAGTACTTC. Translating it yields CASSYKGAGYEQYF.